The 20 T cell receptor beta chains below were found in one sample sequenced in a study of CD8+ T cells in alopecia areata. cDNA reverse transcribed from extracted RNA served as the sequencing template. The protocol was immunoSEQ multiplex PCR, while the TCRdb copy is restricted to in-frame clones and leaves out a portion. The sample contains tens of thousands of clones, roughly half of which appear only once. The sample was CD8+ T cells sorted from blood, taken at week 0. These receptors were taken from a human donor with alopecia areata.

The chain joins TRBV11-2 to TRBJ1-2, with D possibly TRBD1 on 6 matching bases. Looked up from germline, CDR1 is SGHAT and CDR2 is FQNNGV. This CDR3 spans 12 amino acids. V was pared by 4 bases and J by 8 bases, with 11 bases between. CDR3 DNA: TGTGCCAGCAGCTCACTCCAGGGGGGCTACACCTTC. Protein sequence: CASSSLQGGYTF.

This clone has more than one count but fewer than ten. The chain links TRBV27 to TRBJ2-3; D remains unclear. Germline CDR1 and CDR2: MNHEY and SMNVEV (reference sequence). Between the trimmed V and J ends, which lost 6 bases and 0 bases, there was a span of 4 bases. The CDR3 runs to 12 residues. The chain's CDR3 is CASSVSTDTQYF. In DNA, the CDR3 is TGTGCCAGCAGCGTCAGCACAGATACGCAGTATTTT.

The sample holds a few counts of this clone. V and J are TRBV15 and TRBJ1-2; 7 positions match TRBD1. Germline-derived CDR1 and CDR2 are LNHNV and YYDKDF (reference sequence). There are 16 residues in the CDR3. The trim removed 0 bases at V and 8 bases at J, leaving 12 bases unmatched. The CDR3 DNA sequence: TGTGCCACCAGCAGAGATGCCGACTTGACAGGGTTCGGCTACACCTTC. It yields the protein CATSRDADLTGFGYTF.

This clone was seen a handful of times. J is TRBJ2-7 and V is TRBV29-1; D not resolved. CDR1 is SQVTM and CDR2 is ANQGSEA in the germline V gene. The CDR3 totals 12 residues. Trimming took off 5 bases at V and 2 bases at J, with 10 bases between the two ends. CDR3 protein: CSVMNNAYEQYF. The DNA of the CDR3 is TGCAGCGTTATGAACAATGCCTACGAGCAGTACTTC.

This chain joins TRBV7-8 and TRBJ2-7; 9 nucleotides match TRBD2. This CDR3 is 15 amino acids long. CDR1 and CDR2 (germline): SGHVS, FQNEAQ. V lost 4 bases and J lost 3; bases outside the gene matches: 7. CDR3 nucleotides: TGTGCCAGCAGCTACCCGACTAGCGGACGCTACGAGCAGTACTTC. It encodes CASSYPTSGRYEQYF.

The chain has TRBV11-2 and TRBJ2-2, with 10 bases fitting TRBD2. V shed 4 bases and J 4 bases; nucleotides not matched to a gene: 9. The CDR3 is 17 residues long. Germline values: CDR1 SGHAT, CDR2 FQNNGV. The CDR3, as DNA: TGTGCCAGCAGCTGGCCTAAAGCGGGAGGGCCCACCGGGGAGCTGTTTTTT. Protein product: CASSWPKAGGPTGELFF. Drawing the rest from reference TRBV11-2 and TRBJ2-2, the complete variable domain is EAGVAQSPRYKIIEKRQSVAFWCNPISGHATLYWYQQILGQGPKLLIQFQNNGVVDDSQLPKDRFSAERLKGVDSTLKIQPAKLEDSAVYLCASSWPKAGGPTGELFFGEGSRLTVL.

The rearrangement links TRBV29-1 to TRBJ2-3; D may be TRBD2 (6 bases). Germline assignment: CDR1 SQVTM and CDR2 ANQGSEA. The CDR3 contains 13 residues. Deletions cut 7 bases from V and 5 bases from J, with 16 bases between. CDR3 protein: CSELGSRGDTQYF. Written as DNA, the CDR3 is TGCAGCGAACTCGGGAGCCGGGGAGATACGCAGTATTTT.

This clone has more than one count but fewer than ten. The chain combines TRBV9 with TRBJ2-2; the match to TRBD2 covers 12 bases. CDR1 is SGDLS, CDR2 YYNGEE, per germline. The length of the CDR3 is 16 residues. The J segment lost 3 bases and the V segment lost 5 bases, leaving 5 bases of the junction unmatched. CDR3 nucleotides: TGTGCCAGCAGGAAAGGGACTAGCGGGTACACCGGGGAGCTGTTTTTT. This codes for CASRKGTSGYTGELFF.

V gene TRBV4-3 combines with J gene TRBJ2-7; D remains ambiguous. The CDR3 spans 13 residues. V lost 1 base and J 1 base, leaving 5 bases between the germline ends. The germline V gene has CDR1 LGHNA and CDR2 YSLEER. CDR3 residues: CASSQGVSYEQYF. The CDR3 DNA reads TGCGCCAGCAGCCAAGGAGTTTCCTACGAGCAGTACTTC.

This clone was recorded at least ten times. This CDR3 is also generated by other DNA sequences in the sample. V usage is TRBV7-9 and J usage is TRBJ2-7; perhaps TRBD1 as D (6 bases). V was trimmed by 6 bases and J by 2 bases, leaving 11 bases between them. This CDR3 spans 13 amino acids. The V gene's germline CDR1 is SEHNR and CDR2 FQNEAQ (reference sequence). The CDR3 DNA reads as TGTGCCAGCAGTTATACAGGGACCTACGAGCAGTACTTC. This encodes CASSYTGTYEQYF.

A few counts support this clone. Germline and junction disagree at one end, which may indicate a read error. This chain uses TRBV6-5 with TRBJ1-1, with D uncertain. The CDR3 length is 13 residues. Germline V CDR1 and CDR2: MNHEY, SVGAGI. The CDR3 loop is CASSDSEYTEAFF. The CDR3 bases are TGTGCCAGCAGTGACTCGGAGTACACTGAAGCTTTCTTT.

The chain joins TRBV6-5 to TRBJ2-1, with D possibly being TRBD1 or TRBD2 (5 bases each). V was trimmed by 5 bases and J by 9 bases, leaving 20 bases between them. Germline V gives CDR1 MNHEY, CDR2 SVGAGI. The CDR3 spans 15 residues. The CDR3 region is CASSQGDPPWGEQFF. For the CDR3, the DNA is TGTGCCAGCAGTCAAGGGGACCCTCCCTGGGGTGAGCAGTTCTTC.

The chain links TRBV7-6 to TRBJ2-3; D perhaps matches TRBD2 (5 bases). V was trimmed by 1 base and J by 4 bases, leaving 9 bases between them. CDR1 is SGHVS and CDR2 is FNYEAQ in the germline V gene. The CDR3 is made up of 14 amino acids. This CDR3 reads CASSLGGSADTQYF. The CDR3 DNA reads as TGTGCCAGCAGCTTAGGAGGGTCCGCAGATACGCAGTATTTT.

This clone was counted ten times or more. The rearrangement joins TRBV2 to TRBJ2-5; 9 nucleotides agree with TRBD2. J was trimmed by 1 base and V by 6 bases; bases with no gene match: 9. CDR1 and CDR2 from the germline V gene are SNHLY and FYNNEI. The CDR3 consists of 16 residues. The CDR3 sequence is CASSDMEREVQETQYF. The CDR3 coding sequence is TGTGCCAGCAGCGACATGGAGCGGGAGGTCCAAGAGACCCAGTACTTC.

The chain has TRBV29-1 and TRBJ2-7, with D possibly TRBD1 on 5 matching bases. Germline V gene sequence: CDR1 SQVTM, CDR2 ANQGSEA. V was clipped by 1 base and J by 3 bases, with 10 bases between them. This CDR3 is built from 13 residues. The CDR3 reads CSVEGGRGYEQYF. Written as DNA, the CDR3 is TGCAGCGTTGAAGGGGGAAGGGGCTACGAGCAGTACTTC.

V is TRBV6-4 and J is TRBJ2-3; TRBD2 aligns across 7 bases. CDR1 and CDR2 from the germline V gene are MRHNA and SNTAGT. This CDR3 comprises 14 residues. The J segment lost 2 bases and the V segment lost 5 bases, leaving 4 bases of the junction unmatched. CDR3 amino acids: CASSSGLNTDTQYF. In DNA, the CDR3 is TGTGCCAGCAGTTCGGGACTAAACACAGATACGCAGTATTTT.

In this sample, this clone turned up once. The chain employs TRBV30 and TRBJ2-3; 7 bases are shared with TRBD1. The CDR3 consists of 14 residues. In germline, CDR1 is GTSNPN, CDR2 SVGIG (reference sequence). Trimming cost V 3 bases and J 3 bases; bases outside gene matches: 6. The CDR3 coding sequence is TGTGCCTGGAGCGAGGGGGCTCTGACAGATACGCAGTATTTT. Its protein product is CAWSEGALTDTQYF.

The CDR3 coding sequence is TGTGCCAGCAGTTCGTCGGCCAGGGTTACCTCTGGGGCCAACGTCCTGACTTTC. It yields the protein CASSSSARVTSGANVLTF. The gene calls are TRBV28 and TRBJ2-6; weak D call: TRBD1 (5 bases). V was shortened by 4 bases and J by 0 bases, with 16 bases between the two germline ends. Per the germline V gene, CDR1 is MDHEN and CDR2 is SYDVKM. The CDR3 runs to 18 residues.

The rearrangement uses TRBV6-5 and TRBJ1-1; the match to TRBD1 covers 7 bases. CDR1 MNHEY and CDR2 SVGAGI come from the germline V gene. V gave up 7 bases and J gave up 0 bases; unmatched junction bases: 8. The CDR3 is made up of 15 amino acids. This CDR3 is CASNYKGGMNTEAFF. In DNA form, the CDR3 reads TGTGCCAGCAACTACAAAGGGGGCATGAACACTGAAGCTTTCTTT.

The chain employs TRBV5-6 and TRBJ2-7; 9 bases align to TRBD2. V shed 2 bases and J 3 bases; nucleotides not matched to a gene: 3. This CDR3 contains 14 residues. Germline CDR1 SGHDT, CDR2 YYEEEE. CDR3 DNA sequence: TGTGCCAGCAGCTTATCTAGCGGGAACTACGAGCAGTACTTC. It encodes CASSLSSGNYEQYF.